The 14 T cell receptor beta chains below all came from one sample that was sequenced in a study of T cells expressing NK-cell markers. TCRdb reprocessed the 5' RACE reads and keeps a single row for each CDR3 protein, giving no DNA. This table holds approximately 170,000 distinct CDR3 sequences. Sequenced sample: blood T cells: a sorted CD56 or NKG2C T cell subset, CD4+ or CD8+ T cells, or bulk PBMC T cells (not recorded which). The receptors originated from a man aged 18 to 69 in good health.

CDR3 residues: CASVTELSTDTQYF. The rearrangement links TRBV21-1 to TRBJ2-3. TRBV21-1 is an annotated pseudogene. This CDR3 has 14 residues.

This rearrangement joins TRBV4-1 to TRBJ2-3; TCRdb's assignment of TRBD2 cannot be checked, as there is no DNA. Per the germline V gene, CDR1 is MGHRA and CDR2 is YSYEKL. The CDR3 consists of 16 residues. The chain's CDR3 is CASSPRGTSGADTQYF.

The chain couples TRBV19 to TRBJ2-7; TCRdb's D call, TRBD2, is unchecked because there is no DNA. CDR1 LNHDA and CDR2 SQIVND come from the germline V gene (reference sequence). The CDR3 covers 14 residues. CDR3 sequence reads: CASTLQWGSYEQYF. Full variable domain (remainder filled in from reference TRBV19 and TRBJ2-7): DGGITQSPKYLFRKEGQNVTLSCEQNLNHDAMYWYRQDPGQGLRLIYYSQIVNDFQKGDIAEGYSVSREKKESFPLTVTSAQKNPTAFYLCASTLQWGSYEQYFGPGTRLTVT.

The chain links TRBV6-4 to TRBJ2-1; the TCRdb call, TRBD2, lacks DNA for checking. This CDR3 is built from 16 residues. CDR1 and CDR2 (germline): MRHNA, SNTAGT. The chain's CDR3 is CASSRTSGGAGDEQFF.

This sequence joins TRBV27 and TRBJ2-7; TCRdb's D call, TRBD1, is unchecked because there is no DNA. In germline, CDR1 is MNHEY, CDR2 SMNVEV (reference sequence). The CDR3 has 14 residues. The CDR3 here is CASGIGQGTGEQYF.

The CDR3 sequence is CASSEWAPTEAFF. The chain employs TRBV2 and TRBJ1-1. The germline V gene encodes CDR1 SNHLY and CDR2 FYNNEI. The CDR3 extends over 13 amino acids.

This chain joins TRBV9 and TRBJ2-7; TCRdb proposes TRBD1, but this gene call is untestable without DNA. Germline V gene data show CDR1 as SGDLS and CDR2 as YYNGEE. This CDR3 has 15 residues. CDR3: CASSVAGTGPYEQYF. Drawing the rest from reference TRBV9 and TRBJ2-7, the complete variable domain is DSGVTQTPKHLITATGQRVTLRCSPRSGDLSVYWYQQSLDQGLQFLIQYYNGEERAKGNILERFSAQQFPDLHSELNLSSLELGDSALYFCASSVAGTGPYEQYFGPGTRLTVT.

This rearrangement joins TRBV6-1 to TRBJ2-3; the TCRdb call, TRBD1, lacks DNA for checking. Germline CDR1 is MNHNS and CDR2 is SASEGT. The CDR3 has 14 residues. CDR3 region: CASSLMTGGEAQYF.

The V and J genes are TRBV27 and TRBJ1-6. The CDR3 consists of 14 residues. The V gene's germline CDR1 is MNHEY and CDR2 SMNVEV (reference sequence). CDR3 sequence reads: CASRVGRPNSPLHF.

The CDR3 here is CASSLRVYGTYEQYF. The rearrangement uses TRBV5-5 and TRBJ2-7. This CDR3 has 15 amino acids. Germline V gene data show CDR1 as SGHKS and CDR2 as YYEKEE (reference sequence).

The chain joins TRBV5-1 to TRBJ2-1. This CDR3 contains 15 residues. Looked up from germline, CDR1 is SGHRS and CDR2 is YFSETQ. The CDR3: CASSLALTPYNEQFF. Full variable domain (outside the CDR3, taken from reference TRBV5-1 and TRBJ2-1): KAGVTQTPRYLIKTRGQQVTLSCSPISGHRSVSWYQQTPGQGLQFLFEYFSETQRNKGNFPGRFSGRQFSNSRSEMNVSTLELGDSALYLCASSLALTPYNEQFFGPGTRLTVL.

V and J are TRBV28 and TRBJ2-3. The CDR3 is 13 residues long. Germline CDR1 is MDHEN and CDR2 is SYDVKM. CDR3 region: CASSPHRTDTQYF.

The CDR3 reads CASSPGTSGGRSTDTQYF. The chain carries TRBV11-2 and TRBJ2-3; TCRdb designates TRBD2, a call that cannot be tested without DNA. The V gene's germline CDR1 is SGHAT and CDR2 FQNNGV. The CDR3 length is 18 residues. The full variable domain, completed using reference TRBV11-2 and TRBJ2-3, is EAGVAQSPRYKIIEKRQSVAFWCNPISGHATLYWYQQILGQGPKLLIQFQNNGVVDDSQLPKDRFSAERLKGVDSTLKIQPAKLEDSAVYLCASSPGTSGGRSTDTQYFGPGTRLTVL.

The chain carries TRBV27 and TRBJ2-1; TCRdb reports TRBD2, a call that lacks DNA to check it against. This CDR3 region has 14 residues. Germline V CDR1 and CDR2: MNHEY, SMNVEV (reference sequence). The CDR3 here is CASSFSGGLGEQFF.